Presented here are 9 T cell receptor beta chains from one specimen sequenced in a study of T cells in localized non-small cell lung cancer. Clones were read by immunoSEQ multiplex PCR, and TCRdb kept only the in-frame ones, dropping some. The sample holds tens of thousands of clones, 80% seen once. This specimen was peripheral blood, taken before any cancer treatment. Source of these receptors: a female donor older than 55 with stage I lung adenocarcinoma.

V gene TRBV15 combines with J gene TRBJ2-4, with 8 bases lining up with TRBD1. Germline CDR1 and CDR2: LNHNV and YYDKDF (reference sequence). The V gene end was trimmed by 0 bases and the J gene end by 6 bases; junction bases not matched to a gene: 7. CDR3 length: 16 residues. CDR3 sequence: CATSRDRQGAGNIQYF. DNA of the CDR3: TGTGCCACCAGCAGAGATAGGCAGGGGGCTGGAAACATTCAGTACTTC.

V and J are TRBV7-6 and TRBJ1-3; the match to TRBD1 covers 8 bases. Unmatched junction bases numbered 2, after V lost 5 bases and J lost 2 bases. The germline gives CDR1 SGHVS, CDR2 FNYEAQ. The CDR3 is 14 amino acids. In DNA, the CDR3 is TGTGCCAGCAGCCTCAGGGGGCCTGGAAACACCATATATTTT. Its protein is CASSLRGPGNTIYF. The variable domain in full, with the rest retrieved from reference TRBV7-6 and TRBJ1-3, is GAGVSQSPRYKVTKRGQDVALRCDPISGHVSLYWYRQALGQGPEFLTYFNYEAQQDKSGLPNDRFSAERPEGSISTLTIQRTEQRDSAMYRCASSLRGPGNTIYFGEGSWLTVV.

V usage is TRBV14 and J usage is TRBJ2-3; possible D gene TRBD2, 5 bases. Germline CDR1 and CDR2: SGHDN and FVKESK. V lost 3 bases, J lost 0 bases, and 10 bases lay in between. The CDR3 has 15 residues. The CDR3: CASSHPGGSTDTQYF. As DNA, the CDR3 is TGTGCCAGCAGCCATCCCGGAGGAAGCACAGATACGCAGTATTTT.

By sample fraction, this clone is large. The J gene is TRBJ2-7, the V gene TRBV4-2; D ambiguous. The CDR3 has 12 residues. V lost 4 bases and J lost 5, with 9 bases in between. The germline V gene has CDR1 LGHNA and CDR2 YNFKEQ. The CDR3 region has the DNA TGTGCCAGCAGCCTCCCTCAAAACGAGCAGTACTTC. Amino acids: CASSLPQNEQYF.

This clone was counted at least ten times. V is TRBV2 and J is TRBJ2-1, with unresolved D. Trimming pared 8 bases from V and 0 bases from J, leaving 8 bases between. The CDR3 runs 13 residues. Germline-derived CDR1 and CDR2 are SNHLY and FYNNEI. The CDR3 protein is CASALSSYNEQFF. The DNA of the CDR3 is TGTGCCAGCGCGCTGAGCTCCTACAATGAGCAGTTCTTC.

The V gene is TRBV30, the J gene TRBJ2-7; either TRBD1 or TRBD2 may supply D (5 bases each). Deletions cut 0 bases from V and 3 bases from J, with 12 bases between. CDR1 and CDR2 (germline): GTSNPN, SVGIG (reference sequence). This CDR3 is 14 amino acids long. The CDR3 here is CAWSVNGGDYEQYF. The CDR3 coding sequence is TGTGCCTGGAGTGTAAATGGGGGAGACTACGAGCAGTACTTC.

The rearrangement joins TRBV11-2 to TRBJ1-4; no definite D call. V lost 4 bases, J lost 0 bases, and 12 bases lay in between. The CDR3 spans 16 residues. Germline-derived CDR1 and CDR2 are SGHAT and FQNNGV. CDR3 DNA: TGTGCCAGCAGCTCCTCGGCCGGGGCAACTAATGAAAAACTGTTTTTT. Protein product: CASSSSAGATNEKLFF.

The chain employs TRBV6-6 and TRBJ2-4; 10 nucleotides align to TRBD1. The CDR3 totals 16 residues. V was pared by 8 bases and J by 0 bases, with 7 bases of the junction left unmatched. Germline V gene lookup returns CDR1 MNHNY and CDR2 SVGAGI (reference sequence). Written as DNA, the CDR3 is TGTGCCAGCGGGACAGGGGTTACCGTAGCCAAAAACATTCAGTACTTC. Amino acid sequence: CASGTGVTVAKNIQYF.

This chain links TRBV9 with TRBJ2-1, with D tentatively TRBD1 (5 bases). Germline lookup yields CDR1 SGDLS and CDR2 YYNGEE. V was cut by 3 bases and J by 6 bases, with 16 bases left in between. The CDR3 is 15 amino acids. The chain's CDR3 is CASSGGVGGSNEQFF. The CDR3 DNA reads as TGTGCCAGCAGCGGGGGCGTGGGCGGAAGCAATGAGCAGTTCTTC.